The sequence of this TCR beta chain was determined in a study of early T cells in non-severe SARS-CoV-2 infection. Study background: Chains were unpaired, as sequencing was done on bulk RNA from unsorted whole blood.

In the case of this clonotype: The antigen is unknown.

Each single cDNA molecule received a unique molecular identifier. TCRdb re-called the 5' RACE reads with MiXCR, one entry per CDR3 protein. The data contain 70,000 to 95,000 distinct CDR3 sequences, 11% to 15% of them singletons. Points from the study as a whole: Database matching using VDJdb favored anti-spike CD8 responses, with private and CD4 specificities left missing.

The sequence was obtained from an adult who was a healthcare worker with PCR-confirmed SARS-CoV-2 infection or an uninfected control (not recorded which). Sample: whole blood.

CDR3: CASSQGVAGVHNSPLHF. In DNA form, the CDR3 reads TGTGCCAGCAGCCAAGGGGTGGCAGGGGTCCATAATTCACCCCTCCACTTT. The chain combines TRBV3-1 with TRBJ1-6, with D perhaps TRBD1 (6 bases). CDR1 is LGHDT and CDR2 is YNNKEL in the germline V gene (reference sequence). The V end was cut by 1 base, the J end by 5 bases, with 15 bases between. The length of the CDR3 is 17 residues.